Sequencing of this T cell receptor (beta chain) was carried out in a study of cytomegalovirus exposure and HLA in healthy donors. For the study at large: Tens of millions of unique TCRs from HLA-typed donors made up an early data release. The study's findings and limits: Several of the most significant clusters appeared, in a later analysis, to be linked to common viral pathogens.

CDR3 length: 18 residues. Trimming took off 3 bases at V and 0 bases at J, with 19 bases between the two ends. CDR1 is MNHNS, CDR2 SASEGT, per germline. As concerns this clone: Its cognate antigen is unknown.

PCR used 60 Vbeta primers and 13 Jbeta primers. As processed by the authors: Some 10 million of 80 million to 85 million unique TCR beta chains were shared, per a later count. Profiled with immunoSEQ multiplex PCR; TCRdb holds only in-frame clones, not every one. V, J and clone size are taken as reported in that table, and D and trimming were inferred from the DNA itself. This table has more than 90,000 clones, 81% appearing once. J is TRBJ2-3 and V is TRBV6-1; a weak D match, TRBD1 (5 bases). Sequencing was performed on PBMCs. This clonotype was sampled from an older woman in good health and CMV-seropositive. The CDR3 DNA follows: TGTGCCAGCAGTGAGGACATCTCTCTGGCGTTTAGCACAGATACGCAGTATTTT. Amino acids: CASSEDISLAFSTDTQYF.